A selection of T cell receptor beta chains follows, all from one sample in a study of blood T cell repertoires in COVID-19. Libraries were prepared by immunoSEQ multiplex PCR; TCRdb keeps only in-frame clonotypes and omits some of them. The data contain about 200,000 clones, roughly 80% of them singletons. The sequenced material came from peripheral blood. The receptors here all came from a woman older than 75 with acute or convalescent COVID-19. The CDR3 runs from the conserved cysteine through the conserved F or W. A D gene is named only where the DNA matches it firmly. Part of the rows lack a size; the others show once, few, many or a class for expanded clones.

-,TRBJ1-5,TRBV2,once,TGTGCCAGCAGTGTAACAGGAAATCAGCCCCAGCATTTT,CASSVTGNQPQHF
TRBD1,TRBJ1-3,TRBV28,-,TGTGCCAGCAGTTTAGGGGACAGGGTAGGAGGAAACACCATATATTTT,CASSLGDRVGGNTIYF
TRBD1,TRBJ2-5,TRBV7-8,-,TGTGCCAGCAGCTTACACCAGGGGGCCCAAGAGACCCAGTACTTC,CASSLHQGAQETQYF
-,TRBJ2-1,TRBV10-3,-,TGTGCCATCAGTGAATATCCCGAGCAGTTCTTC,CAISEYPEQFF
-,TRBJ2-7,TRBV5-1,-,TGCGCCAGCAGCTTGGAGAGGCAGCCCAACGAGCAGTACTTC,CASSLERQPNEQYF
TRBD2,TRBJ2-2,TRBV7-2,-,TGTGCCAGCAGCTTAGTCGGGGGGGCCGGCACCGGGGAGCTGTTTTTT,CASSLVGGAGTGELFF
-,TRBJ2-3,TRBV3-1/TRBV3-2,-,TGTGCCAGCAGCCAAAACAGGGCTAGCACAGATACGCAGTATTTT,CASSQNRASTDTQYF
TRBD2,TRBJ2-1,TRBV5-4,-,TGTGCCAGCAGCTCCGGGACTAGCGGGTTGTACAATGAGCAGTTCTTC,CASSSGTSGLYNEQFF
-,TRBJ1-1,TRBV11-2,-,TGTGCCAGCAGCGCTGTCAGAGGGCCCACTGAAGCTTTCTTT,CASSAVRGPTEAFF
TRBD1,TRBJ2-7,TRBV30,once,TGTGCCTGGAGTCCGGGACAGGGGGCCTACGAGCAGTACTTC,CAWSPGQGAYEQYF
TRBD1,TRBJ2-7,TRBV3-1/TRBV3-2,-,TGTGCCAGCAGCCAAGTGGGACAGCCAAGTTACGAGCAGTACTTC,CASSQVGQPSYEQYF
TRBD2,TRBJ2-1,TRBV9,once,TGTGCCAGCAGCCCCCGTTCTAGCGGGAATAGTGAGCAGTTCTTC,CASSPRSSGNSEQFF
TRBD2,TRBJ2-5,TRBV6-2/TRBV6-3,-,TGTGCCAGCAGTTACTCGATTGCGGGGGGCCAAGAGACCCAGTACTTC,CASSYSIAGGQETQYF
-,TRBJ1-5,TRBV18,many,TGTGCCAGCTCACCGACGACAGGCAATCAGCCCCAGCATTTT,CASSPTTGNQPQHF
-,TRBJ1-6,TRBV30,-,TGTGCCTGGAGAGGACAATCAACTTCACCCCTCCACTTT,CAWRGQSTSPLHF
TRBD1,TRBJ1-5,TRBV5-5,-,TGTGCCAGCAGCTCGGTTTTCACCCCCTCTCGACAGGGTCCCTCTCAGCCCCAGCATTTT,CASSSVFTPSRQGPSQPQHF
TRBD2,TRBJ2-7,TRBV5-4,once,TGTGCCAGCAGCTTGGGGCTAGCGGGTCTCTACGAGCAGTACTTC,CASSLGLAGLYEQYF
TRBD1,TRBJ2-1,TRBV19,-,TGTGCCAGTAGGGACAGGGGGAGCCCTAACTTGAATGAGCAGTTCTTC,CASRDRGSPNLNEQFF
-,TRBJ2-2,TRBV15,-,TGTGCCACCAGCAGAGGCAGGAACACCGGGGAGCTGTTTTTT,CATSRGRNTGELFF
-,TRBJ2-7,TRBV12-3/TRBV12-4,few,TGTGCCAGCAGTCTCGCGACGGGGGACGAGCAGTACTTC,CASSLATGDEQYF
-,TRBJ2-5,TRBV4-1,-,TGCGCCAGCAGCCAAGATCCGGCCTCAGGCCGGGAGACCCAGTACTTC,CASSQDPASGRETQYF
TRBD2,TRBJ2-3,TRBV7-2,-,TGTGCCAGCAGCTTGACTAGCTTAGATACGCAGTATTTT,CASSLTSLDTQYF
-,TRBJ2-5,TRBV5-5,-,TGTGCCAGCAGCTTGAATTCGGGGTTAGAGACCCAGTACTTC,CASSLNSGLETQYF
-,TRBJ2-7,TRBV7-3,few,TGTGCCAGCAGCTTGGGCGGGTCGGGTTACGAGCAGTACTTC,CASSLGGSGYEQYF
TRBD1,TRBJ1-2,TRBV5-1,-,TGCGCCAGCAGCCAATTACAGGGGGCCGGCTATGGCTACACCTTC,CASSQLQGAGYGYTF
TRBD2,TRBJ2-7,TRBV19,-,TGTGCCAGTAGTATCATAGCGGGAGGCACCTACGAGCAGTACTTC,CASSIIAGGTYEQYF
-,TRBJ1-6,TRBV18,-,TGTGCCAGCTCAGTAGGGGATAATTCACCCCTCCACTTT,CASSVGDNSPLHF
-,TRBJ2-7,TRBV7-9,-,TGTGCCAGCAGCTTACTAGTCCGCACCGAGCAGTACTTC,CASSLLVRTEQYF
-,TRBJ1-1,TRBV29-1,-,TGCAGCGGCGGAGGGGCGAACACTGAAGCTTTCTTT,CSGGGANTEAFF
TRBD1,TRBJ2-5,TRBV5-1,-,TGCGCCAGCAGCTTGGCGACAGGGGGCGGCTCCGAGACCCAGTACTTC,CASSLATGGGSETQYF
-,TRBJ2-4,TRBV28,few,TGTGCCAGCAGTCCGACAGGTGAATTCAGGAGAAACATTCAGTACTTC,CASSPTGEFRRNIQYF
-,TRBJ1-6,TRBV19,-,TGTGCCAGCAAAACAACAGGGAGCTCCTATAATTCACCCCTCCACTTT,CASKTTGSSYNSPLHF
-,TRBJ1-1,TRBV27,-,-,CASSSSDIRVNTEAFF
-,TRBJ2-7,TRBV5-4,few,TGTGCCAGCAGCCGGAAACAGGGAGCCTACGAGCAGTACTTC,CASSRKQGAYEQYF
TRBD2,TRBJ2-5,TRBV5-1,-,TGCGCCAGCAGGTCGGCGGAGCGGGGGGTGGTGGAGACCCAGTACTTC,CASRSAERGVVETQYF
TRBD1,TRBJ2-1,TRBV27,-,TGTGCCAGCAGCTTGAGGGGGCTTGAGCAGTTCTTC,CASSLRGLEQFF
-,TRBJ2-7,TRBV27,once,TGTGCCAGCAGTTTGTCCCCAGCCTACGAGCAGTACTTC,CASSLSPAYEQYF